Listed below are T cell receptor beta chains from one sample, sequenced in a study of OX40 agonist ivuxolimab in advanced cancers. Generated by immunoSEQ multiplex PCR, the TCRdb table keeps only in-frame clones and is missing some. The sample records tens of thousands of clones, 75% to 90% being singletons. Sequenced here: CD4+ or CD8+ T cells sorted from blood, sampled in a trial of the OX40 agonist ivuxolimab. These receptor sequences come from an adult with an advanced solid tumor such as melanoma, head and neck, liver or kidney cancer. The CDR3 runs from the conserved cysteine through the conserved F or W. A D gene is named only where the DNA matches it firmly. Only some rows state a clone size, as once, few, many or a class for expanded clones.

V,D,J,size,CDR3,DNA
TRBV21-1,NA,TRBJ2-7,NA,CASSMIPYEQYF,TGTGCCAGCTCTATGATCCCCTACGAGCAGTACTTC
TRBV5-6,TRBD1,TRBJ2-1,NA,CASSLLTGDYNEQFF,TGTGCCAGCAGCTTGCTGACAGGGGATTACAATGAGCAGTTCTTC
TRBV30,TRBD1,TRBJ1-2,NA,CAWGDREATF,TGTGCCTGGGGGGACAGGGAGGCCACCTTC
TRBV9,TRBD1,TRBJ1-3,NA,CASSPHPTGSSGNTIYF,TGTGCCAGCAGCCCTCATCCGACAGGGAGCTCTGGAAACACCATATATTTT
TRBV6-5,NA,TRBJ2-7,once,CASSYSDRRLEQYF,TGTGCCAGCAGTTACTCAGACAGGCGCTTGGAGCAGTACTTC
TRBV20-1,NA,TRBJ2-1,NA,CSASIVNEQFF,TGCAGTGCTAGTATCGTCAATGAGCAGTTCTTC
TRBV7-6,TRBD1,TRBJ2-3,NA,CASSSSTGYPDTQYF,TGTGCCAGCAGCTCCTCGACAGGGTACCCAGATACGCAGTATTTT
TRBV5-1,NA,TRBJ1-4,NA,CASSSGRLDEKLFF,TGCGCCAGCAGCTCGGGCCGCCTTGATGAAAAACTGTTTTTT
TRBV15,NA,TRBJ1-2,NA,CATSSDYSGDSINYGYTF,TGTGCCACCAGCAGTGACTATTCCGGCGACAGCATTAACTATGGCTACACCTTC
TRBV29-1,TRBD1,TRBJ1-2,few,CSGYTGEGNYGYTF,TGCAGCGGATATACAGGGGAAGGTAACTATGGCTACACCTTC
TRBV5-6,TRBD1,TRBJ2-3,NA,CASQDRGPTDTQYF,TGTGCCAGCCAGGACAGGGGACCCACAGATACGCAGTATTTT
TRBV6-5,TRBD2,TRBJ2-3,NA,CASSTGQGRADTQYF,TGTGCCAGCAGCACAGGCCAAGGGAGGGCAGATACGCAGTATTTT
TRBV6-5,NA,TRBJ1-3,NA,CASSYDRTSGNTIYF,TGTGCCAGCAGTTACGACAGGACTAGTGGAAACACCATATATTTT
TRBV19,NA,TRBJ1-4,NA,CASSSQAGERFGLFF,TGTGCCAGTAGCTCGCAGGCAGGGGAACGCTTTGGACTGTTTTTT
TRBV25-1,NA,TRBJ2-5,NA,CASSAPLERTQYF,TGTGCCAGCAGTGCCCCTCTAGAACGGACCCAGTACTTC
TRBV6-5,TRBD1,TRBJ1-2,NA,CASSPGTGVINGYTF,TGTGCCAGCAGTCCCGGGACAGGAGTTATTAATGGCTACACCTTC
TRBV18,NA,TRBJ2-1,NA,CASSPPGPAYNEQFF,TGTGCCAGCTCACCACCGGGACCAGCCTACAATGAGCAGTTCTTC
TRBV4-1,NA,TRBJ1-4,NA,CASSQTLTQYEKLFF,TGCGCCAGCAGCCAAACTCTTACTCAGTATGAAAAACTGTTTTTT
TRBV6-6,NA,TRBJ1-5,NA,CASSYGNQPQHF,TGTGCCAGCAGTTACGGGAATCAGCCCCAGCATTTT
TRBV7-2,TRBD1,TRBJ1-1,NA,CASSLGVRQGAGWTEAFF,TGTGCCAGCAGCTTAGGGGTCAGGCAGGGGGCCGGATGGACTGAAGCTTTCTTT
TRBV7-2,NA,TRBJ2-7,NA,CASSLRRGPSYEQYF,TGTGCCAGCAGCTTAAGGCGCGGTCCTTCCTACGAGCAGTACTTC
TRBV19,TRBD1,TRBJ2-7,NA,CASRQSGGAAQYF,TGTGCCAGTAGGCAATCAGGGGGCGCAGCGCAGTACTTC